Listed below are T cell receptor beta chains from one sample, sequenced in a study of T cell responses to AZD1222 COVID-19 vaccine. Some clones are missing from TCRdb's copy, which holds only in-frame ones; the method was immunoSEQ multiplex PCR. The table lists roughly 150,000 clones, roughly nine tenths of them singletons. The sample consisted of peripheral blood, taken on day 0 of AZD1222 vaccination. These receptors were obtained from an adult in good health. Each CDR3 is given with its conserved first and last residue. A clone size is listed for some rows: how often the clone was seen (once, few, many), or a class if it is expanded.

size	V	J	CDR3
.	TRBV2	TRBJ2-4	CASTDPGRGNIQYF
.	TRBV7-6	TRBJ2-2	CASSLRGGLTGELFF
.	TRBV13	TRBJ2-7	CASSLLGRRYF
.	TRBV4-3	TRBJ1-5	CASSQVFGGNQPQHF
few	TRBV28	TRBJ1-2	CASRPGGDYGYTF
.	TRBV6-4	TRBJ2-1	CASSEYRTGKFF
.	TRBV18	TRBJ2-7	CASSPAGTGFLYEQYF
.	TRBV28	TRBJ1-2	CASSKGLGYGYTF
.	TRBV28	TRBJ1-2	CASSLTGTSYGYTF
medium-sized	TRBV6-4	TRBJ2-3	CASSDSSGGADTQYF
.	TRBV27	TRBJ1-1	CASSLLPANTEAFF
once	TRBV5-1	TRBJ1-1	CASSRDRGGTEAFF
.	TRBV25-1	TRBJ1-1	CASRPIGGNTEAFF
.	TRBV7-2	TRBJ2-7	CASTKDRGHYEQYF
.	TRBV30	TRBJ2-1	CAWSVLFLDEQFF
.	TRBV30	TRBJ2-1	CAWSVFPSGGYNEQFF
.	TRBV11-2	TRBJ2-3	CASSPNAGVSTDTQYF
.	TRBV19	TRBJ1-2	CASSIAMYGYTF
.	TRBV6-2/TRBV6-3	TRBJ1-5	CASSYLGNSNQPQHF
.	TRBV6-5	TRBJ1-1	CASSFQVNVKTEAFF
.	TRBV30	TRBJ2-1	CAGDRGVQFF
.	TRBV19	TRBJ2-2	CASTVRATGELFF
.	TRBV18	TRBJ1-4	CASSPLGHGGEKLFF
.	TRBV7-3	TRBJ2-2	CASSSMGPRTGELFF
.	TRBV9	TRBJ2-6	CASSGNRGHHSGANVLTF
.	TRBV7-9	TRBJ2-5	CASSLIVRGGRETQYF
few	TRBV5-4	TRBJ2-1	CASSLAWGERGPYYNEQFF
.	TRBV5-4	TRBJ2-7	CASSLDYEQYF
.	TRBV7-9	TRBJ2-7	CASSSGTGSEQYF
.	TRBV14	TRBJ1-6	CASSQAGRDRDNSPLHF
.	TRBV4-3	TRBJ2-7	CASSRTGTDSYEQYF
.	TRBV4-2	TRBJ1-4	CASSQQGQSNEKLFF
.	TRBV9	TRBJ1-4	CASSPDRGNEKLFF
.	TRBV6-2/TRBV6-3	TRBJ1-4	CASSSQEKLFF
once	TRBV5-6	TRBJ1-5	CASSLRQGYYQPQHF
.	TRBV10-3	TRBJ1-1	CAISESGGTEAFF